A single sample is the source of the 10 T cell receptor beta chains below, sequenced in a study of OX40 agonist ivuxolimab in advanced cancers. Assay: immunoSEQ multiplex PCR; the TCRdb copy retains only in-frame clones and omits some. Here the sample spans 75,000 to 80,000 clones, about 82% being singletons. Sequences were derived from CD4+ or CD8+ T cells sorted from blood, sampled in a trial of the OX40 agonist ivuxolimab. The receptors were sampled from an adult with an advanced solid tumor such as melanoma, head and neck, liver or kidney cancer.

This clone was recorded a few times. The CDR3 DNA reads as TGCGCCAGCAGGTTCAGTGGGGGGCGTGGGGACACTGAAGCTTTCTTT. It is translated as CASRFSGGRGDTEAFF. The rearrangement links TRBV5-1 to TRBJ1-1, with D tentatively TRBD1 (6 bases). The CDR3 spans 16 residues. V gave up 5 bases and J gave up 3 bases, with 20 bases separating them. CDR1 SGHRS and CDR2 YFSETQ come from the germline V gene.

V and J are TRBV7-9 and TRBJ2-7; no reliable D call. The CDR3 is 11 residues long. Trimming pared 4 bases from V and 4 bases from J, leaving 5 bases between. CDR1 is SEHNR and CDR2 is FQNEAQ in the germline V gene (reference sequence). CDR3 residues: CASSSVYEQYF. CDR3 DNA: TGTGCCAGCAGCTCTGTGTACGAGCAGTACTTC.

This chain links TRBV19 with TRBJ2-7; 7 bases align to TRBD1. The CDR3 length is 15 residues. V gave up 6 bases and J gave up 1 base; unmatched junction bases: 9. CDR1 and CDR2 (germline): LNHDA, SQIVND (reference sequence). This CDR3 is CASSINPGQSYEQYF. The CDR3 DNA is TGTGCCAGTAGCATCAATCCGGGACAGTCCTACGAGCAGTACTTC.

This rearrangement joins TRBV9 to TRBJ2-5; no firm D call. Germline CDR1 reads SGDLS; CDR2 reads YYNGEE. CDR3 length equals 13 residues. With 0 bases removed from V and 5 bases from J, the gap between germline ends came to 8 bases. CDR3 DNA: TGTGCCAGCAGCGTAGCCCAGCTGGAGACCCAGTACTTC. As protein: CASSVAQLETQYF.

The chain employs TRBV7-2 and TRBJ1-2; D may be TRBD1 (5 bases). Looked up from germline, CDR1 is SGHTA and CDR2 is FQGNSA. V lost 2 bases to trimming and J lost 8 bases, with 18 bases between them. The CDR3 is 15 amino acids. This CDR3 reads CASSLSEGTTRGYTF. The CDR3 DNA reads TGTGCCAGCAGCTTATCTGAGGGGACCACAAGGGGCTACACCTTC.

V gene TRBV19 combines with J gene TRBJ2-3; D not resolved. Looked up from germline, CDR1 is LNHDA and CDR2 is SQIVND (reference sequence). Trimming pared 3 bases from V and 0 bases from J, leaving 10 bases between. This CDR3 spans 15 amino acids. CDR3 residues: CASSMGRASTDTQYF. CDR3 coding DNA: TGTGCCAGTAGTATGGGAAGAGCTAGCACAGATACGCAGTATTTT.

The chain recombines TRBV11-1 with TRBJ1-4, with D unclear. CDR1 is SGHAT and CDR2 is FQDESV in the germline V gene (reference sequence). This CDR3 has 15 amino acids. Trimming pared 8 bases from V and 6 bases from J, leaving 19 bases between. The CDR3 loop is CASGNTRRTDEKLFF. The CDR3 DNA sequence: TGTGCCAGCGGAAACACCCGTAGGACGGATGAAAAACTGTTTTTT.

This clone was picked up one time. DNA for the CDR3: TGTGCCAGCAGTTCCGGGGCTAGCGGGACCGTGACAGATACGCAGTATTTT. The encoded protein is CASSSGASGTVTDTQYF. This chain connects TRBV28 to TRBJ2-3, with 9 bases fitting TRBD2. CDR3 size: 17 residues. V lost 4 bases to trimming and J lost 3 bases; unmatched junction nucleotides: 11. The germline gives CDR1 MDHEN, CDR2 SYDVKM.

The V gene is TRBV27, the J gene TRBJ2-6; D assignment may be TRBD1 or TRBD2 (6 bases each). In germline, CDR1 is MNHEY, CDR2 SMNVEV (reference sequence). The CDR3 is 14 residues long. Trimming pared 9 bases from V and 4 bases from J, leaving 13 bases between. The CDR3 nucleotides are TGTGCCAGTCACTCGGGGGCCGGGGCCAACGTCCTGACTTTC. It codes for CASHSGAGANVLTF.

Turning to this clone: The sample contains more than one DNA sequence encoding this CDR3. The chain is built from TRBV6-1 and TRBJ1-1; TRBD1 is a possible D gene (6 bases). Germline loops: CDR1 MNHNS, CDR2 SASEGT. The CDR3 sequence is 17 residues long. V was clipped by 1 base and J by 5 bases, with 20 bases between them. In DNA form, the CDR3 reads TGTGCCAGCAGTGAAGGGGGGCGTGGGGGGGTAGTTACTGAAGCTTTCTTT. Amino acid sequence: CASSEGGRGGVVTEAFF.